These 2 T cell receptor beta chains came from one sample sequenced in a study of blood T cells in healthy people across ages. Combining a sample-barcoded 5' primer with a J-beta primer mix, a second PCR ran for roughly 6 to 12 cycles. TCRdb re-analysed the 5' RACE reads in MiXCR, keeping a single row per CDR3 protein. The table shows approximately 2,000,000 distinct CDR3 sequences, with about two fifths occurring only once. Sample: blood. The receptors derive from a human donor in good health.

The chain has TRBV20-1 and TRBJ2-1; 11 bases are shared with TRBD1. J gave up 5 bases and V 1 base, and 16 bases lay outside the gene matches. The length of the CDR3 is 19 residues. Germline CDR1 reads DFQATT; CDR2 reads SNEGSKA (reference sequence). CDR3 bases: TGCAGTGCTAGAGGTGGACAGGGGGCATCCCCAAGCACACACAATGAGCAGTTCTTC. Its translation: CSARGGQGASPSTHNEQFF.

This clonotype was seen a few times. V and J are TRBV4-2 and TRBJ2-5; TRBD2 matches at 8 bases. Germline trimming cut 1 base from V and 5 bases from J; bases unmatched to any gene: 6. CDR1 and CDR2 (germline): LGHNA, YNFKEQ. This CDR3 contains 15 residues. The CDR3 here is CASSQGRGGKETQYF. The CDR3 region has the DNA TGTGCCAGCAGCCAAGGACGCGGGGGGAAGGAGACCCAGTACTTC.